The 10 T cell receptor beta chains below all came from one sample that was sequenced in a study of shared clonotypes between healthy human individuals. Profiling relied on immunoSEQ multiplex PCR, and the TCRdb table lists in-frame clones only, not all of them. The profile shows 2 million to 3 million clones, 85% to 95% of them singletons. Material for sequencing was naive CD4+ T cells sorted from blood. Described subset: CD45RA+ positively selected. The receptors stem from a young man in good health.

The V and J genes are TRBV5-5 and TRBJ1-5; D is possibly TRBD1 (6 bases). The ends were cut back, 1 base at V and 4 bases at J, with 21 bases in the middle. CDR1 and CDR2 (germline): SGHKS, YYEKEE (reference sequence). This CDR3 has 18 amino acids. CDR3 residues: CASSLRGLRQGLNQPQHF. DNA for the CDR3: TGTGCCAGCAGCTTGAGGGGGTTGCGGCAGGGTTTGAATCAGCCCCAGCATTTT.

A word on this clone: The sample holds other DNA sequences that translate to the same CDR3. The J gene is TRBJ2-7, the V gene TRBV2; possible D gene TRBD1, 6 bases. Germline V lookup: CDR1 SNHLY, CDR2 FYNNEI. The CDR3 runs 12 residues. V was cut by 6 bases and J by 2 bases, with 8 bases left in between. CDR3 nucleotide sequence: TGTGCCAGCAGGCCAGGGGCCTACGAGCAGTACTTC. It is translated as CASRPGAYEQYF.

Here the CDR3 DNA reads TGTGCCAGCAGCTTACAAGGAAGCTTCTCTGGAAACACCATATATTTT. Protein sequence: CASSLQGSFSGNTIYF. The rearrangement joins TRBV7-9 to TRBJ1-3; D remains unclear. The CDR3 is made up of 16 amino acids. Germline lookup yields CDR1 SEHNR and CDR2 FQNEAQ (reference sequence). V was clipped by 2 bases and J by 0 bases, with 11 bases between them.

This clone was recorded a few times. This chain uses TRBV18 with TRBJ1-5, with 7 bases that match TRBD1. Germline CDR1 and CDR2: KGHSH and LQKENI. The CDR3 consists of 14 residues. The ends lost 5 bases at V and 2 bases at J; junction bases unmatched: 3. The CDR3 here is CASSETGGNQPQHF. The CDR3 DNA is TGTGCCAGCTCAGAAACAGGGGGCAATCAGCCCCAGCATTTT.

The chain recombines TRBV14 with TRBJ2-1; D gene ambiguous. V was trimmed by 0 bases and J by 7 bases, leaving 13 bases between them. The CDR3 is 15 amino acids. CDR1 is SGHDN, CDR2 FVKESK, per germline. The CDR3 reads CASSQDGGRSNEQFF. The CDR3 DNA follows: TGTGCCAGCAGCCAAGATGGTGGTAGGTCTAATGAGCAGTTCTTC.

This chain links TRBV6-1 with TRBJ2-2; no firm D call. The germline gives CDR1 MNHNS, CDR2 SASEGT. This CDR3 is 15 amino acids long. The V end lost 4 bases, the J end lost 1 base, and 10 bases lay between the germline ends. In nucleotides, the CDR3 is TGTGCCAGCAGTGCACTAACGGTGAACACCGGGGAGCTGTTTTTT. This sequence encodes CASSALTVNTGELFF.

The chain has TRBV5-1 and TRBJ2-1; D ambiguous. The CDR3 is 12 amino acids. The germline V gene encodes CDR1 SGHRS and CDR2 YFSETQ. V lost 4 bases and J 10 bases, leaving 12 bases between the germline ends. CDR3 nucleotide sequence: TGCGCCAGCAGCCGGTCCTTGGAAGAGCAGTTCTTC. As protein: CASSRSLEEQFF. Full variable domain (remainder filled in from reference TRBV5-1 and TRBJ2-1): KAGVTQTPRYLIKTRGQQVTLSCSPISGHRSVSWYQQTPGQGLQFLFEYFSETQRNKGNFPGRFSGRQFSNSRSEMNVSTLELGDSALYLCASSRSLEEQFFGPGTRLTVL.

This chain joins TRBV19 and TRBJ1-3, with D perhaps TRBD1 (5 bases). The germline V gene has CDR1 LNHDA and CDR2 SQIVND (reference sequence). There are 16 residues in the CDR3. The V gene lost 2 bases and the J gene lost 4 bases, with 15 bases spanning the gap. For the CDR3, the DNA is TGTGCCAGTAGTATATTGGCAGGGTCTCGAGGAAACACCATATATTTT. This encodes CASSILAGSRGNTIYF.

A word on this clone: Other nucleotide sequences from this sample produce the same CDR3. This chain uses TRBV7-9 with TRBJ1-1; D not resolved. CDR3 length equals 16 residues. CDR1 and CDR2 from the germline V gene are SEHNR and FQNEAQ (reference sequence). The V and J ends lost 4 bases and 9 bases respectively, with 24 bases between them. The CDR3 region is CASSSPPGRQEGQAFF. DNA for the CDR3: TGTGCCAGCAGCTCACCCCCGGGCAGGCAAGAGGGCCAAGCTTTCTTT.

In this sample, this clone turned up once. Other DNA sequences from this sample encode an identical CDR3 as well. This chain's CDR3 is CASSYSQGGYGYTF. As DNA, the CDR3 is TGTGCCAGCAGTTACTCGCAGGGCGGCTATGGCTACACCTTC. This rearrangement joins TRBV6-5 to TRBJ1-2, with D maybe TRBD1 (5 bases). Trimming took 0 bases from V and 4 from J, leaving 9 bases between them. The CDR3 is 14 residues long. Germline CDR1 is MNHEY and CDR2 is SVGAGI.